The rows below give T cell receptor beta chains drawn from one sample of a study of T cell responses to AZD1222 COVID-19 vaccine. Some clones are missing from TCRdb's copy, which holds only in-frame ones; the method was immunoSEQ multiplex PCR. The data show 140,000 to 150,000 clones, 93% seen once. The specimen comprised peripheral blood, sampled on day 0 of AZD1222 vaccination. These receptors all come from an adult in good health. Each CDR3 is given with its conserved first and last residue. The order of the fields is D gene, clone size, J gene, V gene, CDR3 DNA, CDR3 protein. D genes are given only for firm matches. Size is omitted from some rows. Given values are once, few, many or a class for expanded clones.

>TRBD2|-|TRBJ2-1|TRBV24-1
TGTGCCACCAGTGGAGGACTAGCGGGACTACGCGAGCAGTTCTTC
CATSGGLAGLREQFF
>-|-|TRBJ1-4|TRBV30
TGTGCCTGGAGTTCTGGGCCCCAAGGAGATGAAAAACTGTTTTTT
CAWSSGPQGDEKLFF
>TRBD1|-|TRBJ1-1|TRBV5-8
TGTGCCAGCAGCGAGGACAGGGAAGCTTTCTTT
CASSEDREAFF
>-|-|TRBJ2-1|TRBV5-1
TGCGCCAGCAGCTTGGGGCAGGTATACAATGAGCAGTTCTTC
CASSLGQVYNEQFF
>-|-|TRBJ1-5|TRBV6-1
TGTGCCAGCAGTGACGGGTCAGATGTTAATAGCAATCAGCCCCAGCATTTT
CASSDGSDVNSNQPQHF
>-|-|TRBJ1-1|TRBV6-6
TGTGCCAGCAGTCGACAGGAGAACACTGAAGCTTTCTTT
CASSRQENTEAFF
>TRBD1|-|TRBJ1-1|TRBV7-6
TGTGCCAGCAGCTTAGGGACAGGGACGAACACTGAAGCTTTCTTT
CASSLGTGTNTEAFF
>TRBD2|-|TRBJ2-5|TRBV6-2/TRBV6-3
TGTGCCAGCAGTTCCGCGGGGGGCCAAGAGACCCAGTACTTC
CASSSAGGQETQYF
>-|-|TRBJ1-1|TRBV6-5
TGTGCCAGCAGCGTACAGGGGAACACTGAAGCTTTCTTT
CASSVQGNTEAFF
>-|few|TRBJ2-7|TRBV7-3
TGTGCCAGCAGCCGGTACTTAAATCCACACGAGCAGTACTTC
CASSRYLNPHEQYF
>TRBD2|-|TRBJ2-3|TRBV11-3
TGTGCCAGCAGCGAAGGGACTAGCGGGGGCACAGATACGCAGTATTTT
CASSEGTSGGTDTQYF
>-|-|TRBJ1-4|TRBV7-9
TGTGCCAGCGCCCGGGGCGATAATGAAAAACTGTTTTTT
CASARGDNEKLFF
>TRBD1|-|TRBJ1-3|TRBV3-1/TRBV3-2
TGTGCCAGCAGCCTGACAGGGACCGGAAACACCATATATTTT
CASSLTGTGNTIYF
>-|-|TRBJ1-1|TRBV5-4
TGTGCCAGCAGCCCCGAAGTGTTCACTGAAGCTTTCTTT
CASSPEVFTEAFF
>-|-|TRBJ1-6|TRBV6-1
TGTGCCAGCAGTGAACACCTCCAGGGCTATAATTCACCCCTCCACTTT
CASSEHLQGYNSPLHF
>-|-|TRBJ1-6|TRBV11-2
TGTGCCAGCAGCTTAACGAAAGATTCACCCCTCCACTTT
CASSLTKDSPLHF
>TRBD1|once|TRBJ2-7|TRBV10-3
TGTGCCATCAGTTCAAAGGGACAGACAACCTACGAGCAGTACTTC
CAISSKGQTTYEQYF
>-|-|TRBJ2-7|TRBV2
TGTGCCGGCCAGGGGCTAGCCTCTTACGAGCAGTACTTC
CAGQGLASYEQYF
>TRBD1|-|TRBJ1-1|TRBV18
TGTGCCAGCTCGCCTCAACAGGGGGACACTGAAGCTTTCTTT
CASSPQQGDTEAFF
>-|-|TRBJ1-6|TRBV20-1
TGCAGTGCTATTGAAGGGAAAGGTAATTCACCCCTCCACTTT
CSAIEGKGNSPLHF
>-|-|TRBJ1-2|TRBV27
TGTGCCAGCAGTTTAGTCGGCGTGGCAGGGAGTGTCGGCTACACCTTC
CASSLVGVAGSVGYTF
>-|-|TRBJ2-6|TRBV9
TGTGCCAGCAGCGTGCGGGGGGACAGTCTGGCCGGGGCCAACGTCCTGACTTTC
CASSVRGDSLAGANVLTF
>-|-|TRBJ1-5|TRBV19
TGTGCCAGTCATCATACGGGGGCCGGTCAGCCCCAGCATTTT
CASHHTGAGQPQHF
>-|-|TRBJ1-1|TRBV9
TGTGCCAGCAGCGTAGGTCCAGACACTGAAGCTTTCTTT
CASSVGPDTEAFF
>-|-|TRBJ2-1|TRBV6-6
TGTGCCAGCAGTTACTCGGATGAGCAGTTCTTC
CASSYSDEQFF
>-|-|TRBJ2-5|TRBV7-9
TGTGCCAGCAGCGGAGTGCAGGAGTGGTACCAAGAGACCCAGTACTTC
CASSGVQEWYQETQYF
>TRBD2|-|TRBJ2-1|TRBV9
TGTGCCAGCAGCGGGCCGGGAGGCCCCGGGGAGCAGTTCTTC
CASSGPGGPGEQFF
>TRBD2|few|TRBJ2-7|TRBV5-1
TGCGCCAGCAGCTTTCGGGGGACTAGCGGATACGAGCAGTACTTC
CASSFRGTSGYEQYF
>-|-|TRBJ1-1|TRBV6-5
TGTGCCAGCAGTTACTCCCCATCCACAGGAAGTACTGAAGCTTTCTTT
CASSYSPSTGSTEAFF
>TRBD1|-|TRBJ2-7|TRBV6-5
TGTGCCAGCAGAGGACAGGGGGCGTTGGGCTACGAGCAGTACTTC
CASRGQGALGYEQYF
>-|-|TRBJ1-5|TRBV30
TGTGCCTGGAGTGCCAGACTGAATAGCAATCAGCCCCAGCATTTT
CAWSARLNSNQPQHF
>TRBD1|-|TRBJ2-1|TRBV28
TGTGCCAGCAGACCCACAGGGGGGAAAGGGAATGAGCAGTTCTTC
CASRPTGGKGNEQFF
>-|-|TRBJ1-2|TRBV3-1/TRBV3-2
TGTGCCAGCAGCCCGGGGACGTCTAACTATGGCTACACCTTC
CASSPGTSNYGYTF
>TRBD1|-|TRBJ1-1|TRBV2
TGTGCCAGCAGTGAACTGTACACAGGGGATGAAGCTTTCTTT
CASSELYTGDEAFF
>TRBD1|-|TRBJ1-4|TRBV5-8
TGTGCCAGCAGCGCTCCGGGACAGGGTGGTGAAAAACTGTTTTTT
CASSAPGQGGEKLFF
>TRBD1|-|TRBJ1-2|TRBV6-5
TGTGCCAGCACGGGGCAGGGGGCCTATGGCTACACCTTC
CASTGQGAYGYTF
>TRBD2|-|TRBJ2-7|TRBV10-2
TGCGCCAGCAGGGCGGGAGGCGGGTACGAGCAGTACTTC
CASRAGGGYEQYF